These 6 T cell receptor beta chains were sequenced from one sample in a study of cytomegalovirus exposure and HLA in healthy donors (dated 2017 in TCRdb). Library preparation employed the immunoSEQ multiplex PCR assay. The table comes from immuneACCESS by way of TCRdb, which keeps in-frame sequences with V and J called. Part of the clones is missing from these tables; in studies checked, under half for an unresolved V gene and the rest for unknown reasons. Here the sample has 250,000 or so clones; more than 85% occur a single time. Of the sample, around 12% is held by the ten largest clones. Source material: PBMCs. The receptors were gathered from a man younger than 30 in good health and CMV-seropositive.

CDR3 DNA: TGTGCCAGCAGCCAAGTCCCAGGGGTCGGCTCTGGGGCCAACGTCCTGACTTTC. As protein: CASSQVPGVGSGANVLTF. The chain has TRBV14 and TRBJ2-6; weak D call: TRBD1 (6 bases). The CDR3 totals 18 residues. V lost 1 base to trimming and J lost 0 bases, with 13 bases between them. Germline CDR1 SGHDN, CDR2 FVKESK.

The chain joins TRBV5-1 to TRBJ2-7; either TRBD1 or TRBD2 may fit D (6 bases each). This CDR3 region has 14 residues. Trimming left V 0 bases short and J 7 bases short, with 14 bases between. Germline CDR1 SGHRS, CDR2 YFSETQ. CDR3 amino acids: CASSLDSPGAEQYF. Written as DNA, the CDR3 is TGCGCCAGCAGCTTGGACAGCCCGGGGGCGGAGCAGTACTTC.

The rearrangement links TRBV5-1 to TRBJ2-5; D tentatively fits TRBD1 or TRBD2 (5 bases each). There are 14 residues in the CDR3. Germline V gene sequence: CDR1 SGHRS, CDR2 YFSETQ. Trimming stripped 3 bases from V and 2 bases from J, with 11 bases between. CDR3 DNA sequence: TGCGCCAGCAGCTGGGGACGGCTACAAGAGACCCAGTACTTC. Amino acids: CASSWGRLQETQYF.

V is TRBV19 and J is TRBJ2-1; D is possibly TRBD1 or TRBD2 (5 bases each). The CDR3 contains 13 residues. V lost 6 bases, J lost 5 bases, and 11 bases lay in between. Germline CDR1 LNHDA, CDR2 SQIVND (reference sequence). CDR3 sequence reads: CASRPGTNNEQFF. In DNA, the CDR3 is TGTGCCAGTAGACCCGGGACCAACAATGAGCAGTTCTTC.

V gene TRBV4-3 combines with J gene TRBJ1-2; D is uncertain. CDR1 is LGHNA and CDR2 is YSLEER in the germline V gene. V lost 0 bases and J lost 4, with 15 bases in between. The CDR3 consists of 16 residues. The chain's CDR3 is CASSQDRSTTTYGYTF. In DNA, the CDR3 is TGCGCCAGCAGCCAAGATCGGTCAACGACCACCTATGGCTACACCTTC.

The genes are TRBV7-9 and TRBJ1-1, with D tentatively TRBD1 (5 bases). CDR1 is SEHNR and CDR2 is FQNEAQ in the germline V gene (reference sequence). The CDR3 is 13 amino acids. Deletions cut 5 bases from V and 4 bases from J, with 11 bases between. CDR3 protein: CASSGQGFTEAFF. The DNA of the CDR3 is TGTGCCAGCAGCGGTCAGGGATTCACTGAAGCTTTCTTT.